The 5 T cell receptor beta chains below all came from one sample that was sequenced in a study of PD-L1 blockade in urothelial cancer. Method: immunoSEQ multiplex PCR; TCRdb's copy keeps in-frame clones and lacks some. The sample carries roughly 51,000 clones, approximately 86% recorded once. Time point noted: pretreatment peripheral blood. Sequenced material: PBMCs, taken around atezolizumab (anti-PD-L1) treatment. The source of these receptors is a man aged 60 to 75 with urothelial cancer.

V and J are TRBV30 and TRBJ2-5; TRBD2 aligns across 11 bases. V shed 2 bases, J shed 4 bases, and the junction held 15 bases outside the gene matches. Germline V gene sequence: CDR1 GTSNPN, CDR2 SVGIG (reference sequence). The CDR3 has 18 residues. The CDR3, as DNA: TGTGCCTGGAGTAGGACTAGCGGGCCTCCTCAGGGAACAGAGACCCAGTACTTC. Its protein is CAWSRTSGPPQGTETQYF. Using reference TRBV30 and TRBJ2-5 for the parts outside the CDR3, the full variable domain is SQTIHQWPATLVQPVGSPLSLECTVEGTSNPNLYWYRQAAGRGLQLLFYSVGIGQISSEVPQNLSASRPQDRQFILSSKKLLLSDSGFYLCAWSRTSGPPQGTETQYFGPGTRLLVL.

Here the CDR3 reads CASKRLGTSEETQYF. The CDR3 nucleotides read TGCGCCAGCAAGCGGCTGGGGACTAGCGAAGAGACCCAGTACTTC. This sequence joins TRBV5-1 and TRBJ2-5, with 10 positions matching TRBD2. This CDR3 is built from 15 residues. Germline V gene sequence: CDR1 SGHRS, CDR2 YFSETQ. Trimming removed 6 bases from V and 3 bases from J; junction bases left unmatched: 8.

V is TRBV7-9 and J is TRBJ2-3; a weak D match, TRBD2 (5 bases). The CDR3 is 14 amino acids. Germline V lookup: CDR1 SEHNR, CDR2 FQNEAQ (reference sequence). Trimming stripped 8 bases from V and 1 base from J, with 13 bases between. The CDR3 is CASSERNRTDTQYF. CDR3 in DNA: TGTGCCAGCTCGGAGCGGAACCGCACAGATACGCAGTATTTT.

The genes are TRBV10-3 and TRBJ2-3; 8 nucleotides agree with TRBD2. The CDR3 contains 14 residues. Trimming removed 6 bases from V and 5 bases from J; junction bases left unmatched: 7. CDR1 is ENHRY, CDR2 SYGVKD, per germline. CDR3 in DNA: TGTGCCATCAGAAGCGGGGGTTCTGGAGATACGCAGTATTTT. It yields the protein CAIRSGGSGDTQYF.

This chain uses TRBV29-1 with TRBJ1-2, with a tentative D call TRBD1 (5 bases). The germline V gene has CDR1 SQVTM and CDR2 ANQGSEA. The CDR3 totals 15 residues. Trimming shortened V by 6 bases and J by 4 bases, and 21 bases separated the two germline ends. DNA for the CDR3: TGCAGCGTCCCCTTGGGGGGGTCAGTCCTCTATGGCTACACCTTC. It translates to CSVPLGGSVLYGYTF. The complete variable domain, with remaining parts taken from reference TRBV29-1 and TRBJ1-2, reads SAVISQKPSRDICQRGTSLTIQCQVDSQVTMMFWYRQQPGQSLTLIATANQGSEATYESGFVIDKFPISRPNLTFSTLTVSNMSPEDSSIYLCSVPLGGSVLYGYTFGSGTRLTVV.